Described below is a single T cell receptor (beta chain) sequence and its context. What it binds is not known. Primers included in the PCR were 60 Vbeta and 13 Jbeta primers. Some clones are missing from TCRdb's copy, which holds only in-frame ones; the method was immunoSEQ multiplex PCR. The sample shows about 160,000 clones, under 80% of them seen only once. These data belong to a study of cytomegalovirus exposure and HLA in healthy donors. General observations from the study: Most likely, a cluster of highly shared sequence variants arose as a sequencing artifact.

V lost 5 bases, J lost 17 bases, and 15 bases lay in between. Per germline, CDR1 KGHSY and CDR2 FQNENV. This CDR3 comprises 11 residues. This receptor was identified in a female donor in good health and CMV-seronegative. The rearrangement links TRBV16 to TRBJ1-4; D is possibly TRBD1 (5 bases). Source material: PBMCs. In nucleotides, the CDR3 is TGTGCCAGCAGCGGCCGGGACGGGAGCTTTTTT. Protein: CASSGRDGSFF.